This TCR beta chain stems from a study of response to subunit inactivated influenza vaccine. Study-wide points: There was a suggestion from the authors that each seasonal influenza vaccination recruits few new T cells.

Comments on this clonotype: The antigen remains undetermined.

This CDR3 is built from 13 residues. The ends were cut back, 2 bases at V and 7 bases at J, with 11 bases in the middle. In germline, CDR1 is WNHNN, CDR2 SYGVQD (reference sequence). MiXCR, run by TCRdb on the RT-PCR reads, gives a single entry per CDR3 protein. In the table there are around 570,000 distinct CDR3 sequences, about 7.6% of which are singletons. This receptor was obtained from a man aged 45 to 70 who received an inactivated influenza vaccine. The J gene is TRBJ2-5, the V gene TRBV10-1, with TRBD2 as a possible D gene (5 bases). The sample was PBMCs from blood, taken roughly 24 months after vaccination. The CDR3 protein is CASSEVDSGTQYF. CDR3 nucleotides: TGCGCCAGCAGTGAGGTGGACTCGGGGACCCAGTACTTC.